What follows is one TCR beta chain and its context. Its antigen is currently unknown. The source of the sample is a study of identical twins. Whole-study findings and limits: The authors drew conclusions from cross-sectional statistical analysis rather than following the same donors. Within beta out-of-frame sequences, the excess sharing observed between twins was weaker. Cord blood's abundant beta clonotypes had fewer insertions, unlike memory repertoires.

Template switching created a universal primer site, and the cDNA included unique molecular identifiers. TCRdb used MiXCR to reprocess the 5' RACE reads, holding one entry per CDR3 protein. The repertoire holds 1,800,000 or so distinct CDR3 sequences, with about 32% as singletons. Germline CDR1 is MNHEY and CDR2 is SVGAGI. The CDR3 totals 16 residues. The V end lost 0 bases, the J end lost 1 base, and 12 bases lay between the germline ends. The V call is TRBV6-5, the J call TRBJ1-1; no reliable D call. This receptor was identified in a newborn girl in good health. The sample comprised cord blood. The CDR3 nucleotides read TGTGCCAGCAGTTACTCGGTGGCCGCGAGGAACACTGAAGCTTTCTTT. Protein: CASSYSVAARNTEAFF.